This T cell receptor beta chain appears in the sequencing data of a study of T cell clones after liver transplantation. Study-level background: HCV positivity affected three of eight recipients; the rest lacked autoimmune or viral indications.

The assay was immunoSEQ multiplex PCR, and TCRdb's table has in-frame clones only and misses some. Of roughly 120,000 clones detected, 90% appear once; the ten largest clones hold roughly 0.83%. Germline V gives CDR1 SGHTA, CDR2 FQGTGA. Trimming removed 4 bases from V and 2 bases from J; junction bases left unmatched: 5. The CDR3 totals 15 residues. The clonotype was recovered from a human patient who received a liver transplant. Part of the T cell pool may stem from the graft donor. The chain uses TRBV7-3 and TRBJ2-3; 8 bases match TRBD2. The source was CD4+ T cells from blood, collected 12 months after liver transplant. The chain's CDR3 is CASSSLAGFTDTQYF. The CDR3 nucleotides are TGTGCCAGCAGCTCTTTAGCGGGGTTCACAGATACGCAGTATTTT.